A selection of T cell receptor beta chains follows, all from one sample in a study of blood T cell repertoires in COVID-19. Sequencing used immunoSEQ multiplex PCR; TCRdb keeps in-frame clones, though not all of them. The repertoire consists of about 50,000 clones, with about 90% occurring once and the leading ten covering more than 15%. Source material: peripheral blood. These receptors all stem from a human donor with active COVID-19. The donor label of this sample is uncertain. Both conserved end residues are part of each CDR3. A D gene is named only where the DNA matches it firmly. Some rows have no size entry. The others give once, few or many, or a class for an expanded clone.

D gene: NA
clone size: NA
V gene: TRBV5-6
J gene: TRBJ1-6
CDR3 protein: CASRGTNSPLHF
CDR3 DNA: TGTGCCAGCCGAGGGACTAACTCACCCCTCCACTTT

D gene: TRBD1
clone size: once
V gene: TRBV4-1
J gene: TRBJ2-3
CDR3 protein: CASSHARTGGTDTQYF
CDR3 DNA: TGCGCCAGCAGCCACGCCCGGACAGGGGGCACAGATACGCAGTATTTT

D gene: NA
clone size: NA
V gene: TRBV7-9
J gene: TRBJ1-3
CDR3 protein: CASRSGAGNTIYF
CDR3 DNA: TGTGCCAGCAGATCAGGGGCTGGAAACACCATATATTTT

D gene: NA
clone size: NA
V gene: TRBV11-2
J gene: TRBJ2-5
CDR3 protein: CASSTGQSYLETQYF
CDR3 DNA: TGTGCCAGCAGCACCGGACAGAGCTATTTAGAGACCCAGTACTTC

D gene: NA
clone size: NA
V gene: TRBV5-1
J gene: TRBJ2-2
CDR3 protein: CASSLDGRGGVGELFF
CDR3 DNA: TGCGCCAGCAGCTTGGATGGCCGGGGCGGGGTCGGGGAGCTGTTTTTT

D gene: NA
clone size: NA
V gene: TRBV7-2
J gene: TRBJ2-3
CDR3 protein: CASSLSLVADTQYF
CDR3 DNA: TGTGCCAGCAGCTTATCATTAGTGGCAGATACGCAGTATTTT

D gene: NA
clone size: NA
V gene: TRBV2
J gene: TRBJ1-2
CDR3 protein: CASSGGLRGGYTF
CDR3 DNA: TGTGCCAGCAGTGGGGGTTTAAGAGGGGGCTACACCTTC

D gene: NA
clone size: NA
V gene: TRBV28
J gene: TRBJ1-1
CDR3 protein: CASSPTGGTEAFF
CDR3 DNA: TGTGCCAGCAGTCCTACCGGGGGCACTGAAGCTTTCTTT

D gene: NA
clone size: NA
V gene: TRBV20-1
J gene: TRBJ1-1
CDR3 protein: CSASTFLLSTVVAGGDTEAFF
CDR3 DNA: TGCAGTGCTAGTACTTTTCTCCTTTCCACCGTAGTGGCGGGGGGTGACACTGAAGCTTTCTTT

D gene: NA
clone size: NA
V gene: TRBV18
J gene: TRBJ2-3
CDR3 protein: CASSDRKGGTDTQYF
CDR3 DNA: TGTGCCAGCAGTGATCGGAAGGGAGGCACAGATACGCAGTATTTT

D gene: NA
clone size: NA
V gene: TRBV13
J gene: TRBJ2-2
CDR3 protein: CASSLRGSTGELFF
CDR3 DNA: TGTGCCAGCAGCTTGCGGGGATCAACCGGGGAGCTGTTTTTT

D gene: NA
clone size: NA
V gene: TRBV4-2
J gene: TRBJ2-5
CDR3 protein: CASSQGTSPQETQYF
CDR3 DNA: TGTGCCAGCAGCCAAGGCACTAGCCCCCAAGAGACCCAGTACTTC

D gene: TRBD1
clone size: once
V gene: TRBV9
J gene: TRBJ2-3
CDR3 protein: CASSGTRQGSLFDTQYF
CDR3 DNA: TGTGCCAGCAGCGGGACTCGACAGGGGTCGTTGTTTGATACGCAGTATTTT

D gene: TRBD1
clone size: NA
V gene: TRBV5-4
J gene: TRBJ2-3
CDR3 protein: CASSLGGRGRVDTQYF
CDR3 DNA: TGTGCCAGCAGCTTGGGTGGCAGGGGGCGTGTAGATACGCAGTATTTT

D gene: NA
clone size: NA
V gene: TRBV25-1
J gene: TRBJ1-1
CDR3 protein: CASSGSGNTEAFF
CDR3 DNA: TGTGCCAGCAGTGGTTCAGGGAACACTGAAGCTTTCTTT

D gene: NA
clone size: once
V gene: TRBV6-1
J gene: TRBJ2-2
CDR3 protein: CASSELRAGELFF
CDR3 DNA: TGTGCCAGCAGTGAATTGAGGGCCGGGGAGCTGTTTTTT

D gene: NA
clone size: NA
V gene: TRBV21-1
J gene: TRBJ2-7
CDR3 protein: CASSKTQGRPSLCYEQYF
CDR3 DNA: TGTGCCAGCAGCAAGACCCAGGGGCGACCCTCATTGTGCTACGAGCAGTACTTC

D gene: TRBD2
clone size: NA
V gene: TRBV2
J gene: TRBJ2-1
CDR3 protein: CASSVLAGGFGEQFF
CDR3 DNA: TGTGCCAGCAGTGTACTAGCGGGGGGGTTTGGTGAGCAGTTCTTC

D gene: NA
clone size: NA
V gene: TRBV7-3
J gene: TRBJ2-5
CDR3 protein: CASSLYYKETQYF
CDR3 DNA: TGTGCCAGCAGCTTATACTATAAAGAGACCCAGTACTTC

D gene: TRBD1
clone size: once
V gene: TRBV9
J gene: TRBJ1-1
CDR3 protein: CASSGGTGSSGAFF
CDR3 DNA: TGTGCCAGCAGCGGCGGGACAGGCTCTTCGGGAGCTTTCTTT

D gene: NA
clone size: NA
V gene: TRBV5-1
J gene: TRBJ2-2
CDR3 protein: CASSFQVNTGELFF
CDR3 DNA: TGCGCCAGCAGCTTTCAGGTGAACACCGGGGAGCTGTTTTTT

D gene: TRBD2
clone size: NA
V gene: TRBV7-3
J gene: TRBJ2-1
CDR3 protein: CASSPGGLAGTYNEQFF
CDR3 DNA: TGTGCCAGCAGCCCAGGCGGGCTAGCGGGGACCTACAATGAGCAGTTCTTC

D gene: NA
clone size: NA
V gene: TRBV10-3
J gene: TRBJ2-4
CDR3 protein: CAISESMQGPKNIQYF
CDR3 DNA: TGTGCCATCAGTGAGTCGATGCAGGGGCCGAAAAACATTCAGTACTTC

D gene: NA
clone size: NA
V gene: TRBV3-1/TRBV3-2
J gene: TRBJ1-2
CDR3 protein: CASVGPPGGVDGYTF
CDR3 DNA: TGTGCCAGCGTCGGACCCCCGGGGGGGGTTGATGGCTACACCTTC

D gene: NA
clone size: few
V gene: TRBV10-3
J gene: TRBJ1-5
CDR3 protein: CAISESGGYNQPQHF
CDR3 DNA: TGTGCCATCAGTGAGTCGGGGGGTTACAATCAGCCCCAGCATTTT

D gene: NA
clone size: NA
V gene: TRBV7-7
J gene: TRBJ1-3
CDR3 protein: CASSLGGGSGNTIYF
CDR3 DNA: TGTGCTAGCAGCTTGGGAGGGGGCTCTGGAAACACCATATATTTT

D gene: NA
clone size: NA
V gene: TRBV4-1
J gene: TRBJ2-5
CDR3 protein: CASSQGAGTQETQYF
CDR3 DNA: TGCGCCAGCAGCCAAGGGGCTGGAACCCAAGAGACCCAGTACTTC

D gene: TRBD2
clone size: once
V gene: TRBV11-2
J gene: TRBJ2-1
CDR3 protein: CASSPQLAGGGGEQFF
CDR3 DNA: TGTGCCAGCAGCCCTCAACTAGCGGGGGGGGGCGGTGAGCAGTTCTTC